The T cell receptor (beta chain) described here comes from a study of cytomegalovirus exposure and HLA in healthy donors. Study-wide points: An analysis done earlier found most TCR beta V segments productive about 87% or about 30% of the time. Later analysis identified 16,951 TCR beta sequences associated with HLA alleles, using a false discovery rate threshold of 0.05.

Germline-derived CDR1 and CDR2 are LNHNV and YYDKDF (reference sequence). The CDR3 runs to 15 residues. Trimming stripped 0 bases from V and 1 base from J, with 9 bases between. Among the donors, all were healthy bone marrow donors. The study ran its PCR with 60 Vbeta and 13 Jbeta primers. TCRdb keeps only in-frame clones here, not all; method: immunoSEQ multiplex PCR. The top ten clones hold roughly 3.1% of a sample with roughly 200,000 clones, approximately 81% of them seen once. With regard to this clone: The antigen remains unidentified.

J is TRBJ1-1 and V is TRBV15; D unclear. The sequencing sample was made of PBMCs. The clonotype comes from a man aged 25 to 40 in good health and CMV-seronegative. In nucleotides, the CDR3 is TGTGCCACCAGCAGAGACGGCAGGTCGAACACTGAAGCTTTCTTT. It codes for CATSRDGRSNTEAFF.